This T cell receptor (beta chain) was recorded in a study of T-cell reconstitution after alpha-beta-depleted transplantation in children. Whole-study results and caveats: Day-60 TCRbeta diversity that was high in some patients was derived from surviving recipient T cells and thymic progenitors. A year post-transplant, T-cell counts and diversity derived mostly from newly produced T cells.

Comment on this clonotype: The antigen is not known.

Trimming shortened V by 5 bases and J by 12 bases, and 13 bases separated the two germline ends. The CDR3 runs to 12 residues. A library of TCRbeta sequences, prepared with unique molecular identifiers, was generated. A single record per CDR3 protein comes from TCRdb applying MiXCR to the PCR reads. This table has approximately 150,000 distinct CDR3 sequences, 8.5% to 10% appearing once. The sequencing here drew on PBMCs, mostly from graft donor cells, taken 180 days after TCRalphabeta/CD19-depleted stem cell transplant. This chain links TRBV12-3 or TRBV12-4 with TRBJ1-4, with D unresolved. This TCR was sampled from a female patient between 2 and 10 years old who had a stem cell transplant for congenital amegakaryocytic thrombocytopenia, so the T cells may come from the graft donor. The CDR3: CASSDTGRQLFF. In DNA, the CDR3 is TGTGCCAGCAGTGACACCGGGAGACAACTGTTTTTT.